This entry lists 14 T cell receptor beta chains sequenced from one sample in a study of memory CD4+ T cells and cytomegalovirus serostatus. TCRdb's copy holds only in-frame clones and misses some; the assay was immunoSEQ multiplex PCR. The table has about 50,000 clones, about three quarters seen once. Single viable CD3+CD4+CD8-CD45RO+ cells were sorted as the memory CD4+ T cells. The sequencing sample was made of memory CD4+ T cells from blood. These receptor sequences come from an adult in good health and CMV-seronegative.

This rearrangement joins TRBV7-2 to TRBJ2-5; 14 nucleotides match TRBD2. Germline values: CDR1 SGHTA, CDR2 FQGNSA. V lost 4 bases, J lost 7 bases, and 8 bases stayed unmatched. The CDR3 extends over 16 amino acids. The CDR3 reads CASSSGLAGGQGTQYF. CDR3 sequence (DNA): TGTGCCAGCAGCTCCGGACTAGCGGGGGGTCAGGGGACCCAGTACTTC.

This clone came up a few times. The rearrangement links TRBV30 to TRBJ1-2; D not resolved. Between the trimmed V and J ends, which lost 2 bases and 2 bases, there was a span of 9 bases. Germline-derived CDR1 and CDR2 are GTSNPN and SVGIG (reference sequence). This CDR3 has 13 residues. CDR3 coding DNA: TGTGCCTGGAGTAGAGGAGAAAACTATGGCTACACCTTC. It codes for CAWSRGENYGYTF.

This chain connects TRBV7-2 to TRBJ1-2; D unclear. The germline CDR1 and CDR2 sequences are SGHTA and FQGNSA. The CDR3 covers 13 residues. Between the trimmed V and J ends, which lost 5 bases and 4 bases, there was a span of 11 bases. CDR3 sequence reads: CASSVEGFYGYTF. CDR3 DNA: TGTGCCAGCAGCGTAGAGGGATTCTATGGCTACACCTTC.

The genes are TRBV29-1 and TRBJ2-7, with 9 bases lining up with TRBD1. Per the germline V gene, CDR1 is SQVTM and CDR2 is ANQGSEA. The CDR3 has 13 amino acids. The junction had 9 bases not matched to a gene; V was cut back by 6 bases and J by 6 bases. The CDR3, as DNA: TGCAGCGTGGAGGACAGGGGAGGTGGCGAGCAGTACTTC. This codes for CSVEDRGGGEQYF.

This chain uses TRBV5-1 with TRBJ2-7; D gene unclear. Trimming left V 1 base short and J 6 bases short, with 8 bases between. The germline CDR1 and CDR2 sequences are SGHRS and YFSETQ. The CDR3 length is 12 residues. Here the CDR3 reads CASSLFDGEQYF. The CDR3 region has the DNA TGCGCCAGCAGCTTGTTCGACGGCGAGCAGTACTTC. Supplemented by reference TRBV5-1 and TRBJ2-7, the full variable domain reads KAGVTQTPRYLIKTRGQQVTLSCSPISGHRSVSWYQQTPGQGLQFLFEYFSETQRNKGNFPGRFSGRQFSNSRSEMNVSTLELGDSALYLCASSLFDGEQYFGPGTRLTVT.

The V and J genes are TRBV7-9 and TRBJ1-1; D uncertain. The CDR3 totals 12 residues. Germline assignment: CDR1 SEHNR and CDR2 FQNEAQ (reference sequence). V was pared by 1 base and J by 5 bases, with 5 bases between. CDR3 amino acids: CASSLGRTEAFF. CDR3 in DNA: TGTGCCAGCAGCTTAGGGCGTACTGAAGCTTTCTTT.

The rearrangement links TRBV30 to TRBJ2-7, with TRBD2 matching 15 bases. The germline V gene has CDR1 GTSNPN and CDR2 SVGIG (reference sequence). The CDR3 loop spans 17 amino acids. The J segment lost 2 bases and the V segment lost 3 bases, leaving 8 bases of the junction unmatched. The CDR3 coding sequence is TGTGCCTGGAGAAGCCCCGGACTAGCGGGAGGGGCCTACGAGCAGTACTTC. Its protein is CAWRSPGLAGGAYEQYF.

The chain has TRBV7-9 and TRBJ1-1, with D possibly matching TRBD1 (5 bases). This CDR3 region has 13 residues. V dropped 3 bases and J dropped 5 bases, with 10 bases sitting between them. Germline V gene lookup returns CDR1 SEHNR and CDR2 FQNEAQ (reference sequence). The chain's CDR3 is CASSFGGWTEAFF. The DNA of the CDR3 is TGTGCCAGCAGCTTCGGGGGGTGGACTGAAGCTTTCTTT.

The rearrangement uses TRBV7-8 and TRBJ2-1; 13 nucleotides agree with TRBD2. V lost 4 bases to trimming and J lost 7 bases; unmatched junction nucleotides: 13. There are 18 residues in the CDR3. Germline CDR1 SGHVS, CDR2 FQNEAQ. The CDR3 DNA reads TGTGCCAGCAGCTCCGGACAGGTCCTGACTAGCGGGAGGAATGAGCAGTTCTTC. This codes for CASSSGQVLTSGRNEQFF.

This chain uses TRBV5-1 with TRBJ2-1; D might be TRBD2 (6 bases). CDR1 and CDR2 from the germline V gene are SGHRS and YFSETQ. This CDR3 is built from 15 residues. The V and J ends lost 4 bases and 4 bases respectively, with 15 bases between them. CDR3 in DNA: TGCGCCAGCAGCGGTGGGACTCAATCTTACAATGAGCAGTTCTTC. This gives the protein CASSGGTQSYNEQFF. Together with reference TRBV5-1 and TRBJ2-1, the CDR3 gives the full variable domain: KAGVTQTPRYLIKTRGQQVTLSCSPISGHRSVSWYQQTPGQGLQFLFEYFSETQRNKGNFPGRFSGRQFSNSRSEMNVSTLELGDSALYLCASSGGTQSYNEQFFGPGTRLTVL.

The chain carries TRBV28 and TRBJ2-1, with 10 bases that match TRBD2. The trim removed 1 base at V and 6 bases at J, leaving 6 bases unmatched. The CDR3 is 16 amino acids. Germline CDR1 is MDHEN and CDR2 is SYDVKM. CDR3 residues: CASSLSGTSVSNEQFF. DNA for the CDR3: TGTGCCAGCAGTTTATCCGGGACTAGCGTGTCCAATGAGCAGTTCTTC.

This rearrangement joins TRBV5-4 to TRBJ2-3; a possible D gene is TRBD2 (6 bases). The length of the CDR3 is 15 residues. Trimming pared 2 bases from V and 2 bases from J, leaving 12 bases between. Germline V CDR1 and CDR2: SGHNT, YYREEE (reference sequence). The CDR3 coding sequence is TGTGCCAGCAGCTTCGGTCGCGGGACCACAGATACGCAGTATTTT. Protein product: CASSFGRGTTDTQYF.

The rearrangement joins TRBV14 to TRBJ1-3; a weak D match, TRBD1 (6 bases). Per the germline V gene, CDR1 is SGHDN and CDR2 is FVKESK. The CDR3 runs 16 residues. V lost 5 bases, J lost 4 bases, and 18 bases lay in between. The CDR3: CASSWNHRAGGNTIYF. The CDR3 DNA reads as TGTGCCAGCAGCTGGAACCACAGGGCTGGGGGAAACACCATATATTTT. The whole variable domain, filled in from reference TRBV14 and TRBJ1-3, reads EAGVTQFPSHSVIEKGQTVTLRCDPISGHDNLYWYRRVMGKEIKFLLHFVKESKQDESGMPNNRFLAERTGGTYSTLKVQPAELEDSGVYFCASSWNHRAGGNTIYFGEGSWLTVV.

The chain carries TRBV14 and TRBJ2-7; D is uncertain. Germline CDR1 and CDR2: SGHDN and FVKESK. The CDR3 runs to 18 residues. Trimming removed 0 bases at V and 5 bases at J, with 23 bases between. This CDR3 reads CASSQDAYRRALLNEQYF. The CDR3 DNA follows: TGTGCCAGCAGCCAAGATGCCTATAGAAGGGCCCTTCTGAACGAGCAGTACTTC.